This T cell receptor beta chain was obtained from a study of PD-1 blockade in classical Hodgkin lymphoma. Study-wide results and limits: Before treatment, TCR diversity in newly diagnosed patients was reportedly lower than in healthy donors.

Using immunoSEQ multiplex PCR, the repertoire was profiled, and TCRdb retains in-frame clones only, with some absent. Of approximately 26,000 clones in the sample, 81% were seen once. Each patient's relapse followed autologous stem cell transplantation, and brentuximab vedotin exposure varied. On this clone: What it binds is not known.

V gave up 7 bases and J gave up 3 bases, with 19 bases separating them. CDR3 length: 15 residues. From germline, CDR1 is MDHEN and CDR2 SYDVKM. This chain connects TRBV28 to TRBJ2-7, with D hard to call. The input for sequencing was peripheral blood mononuclear cells (PBMCs), taken before the second cycle of nivolumab. This receptor was identified in a human donor with classical Hodgkin lymphoma. The CDR3 DNA follows: TGTGCCAGCACCCAGGTCGGGTTTGTGGTCTACGAGCAGTACTTC. Translation: CASTQVGFVVYEQYF.